This T cell receptor (beta chain) originates from a study of blood T cell repertoires in COVID-19. Concerning this clone: The sample contains more than one DNA sequence encoding this CDR3.

Germline loops: CDR1 SGHRS, CDR2 YFSETQ. V lost 0 bases, J lost 4 bases, and 8 bases lay in between. The CDR3 extends over 13 amino acids. Some clones are missing from TCRdb's copy, which holds only in-frame ones; the method was immunoSEQ multiplex PCR. The repertoire holds about 310,000 clones, with 85% as singletons. Membership in each cohort depended on participant-reported clinical history. The chain is built from TRBV5-1 and TRBJ2-7; D not resolved. This sequence originates from a woman aged 25 to 45 who had been exposed to COVID-19. The source material was PBMCs or T cells enriched from blood (not recorded which). This CDR3 is CASSLGGRYEQYF. The CDR3 DNA reads TGCGCCAGCAGCTTGGGTGGCAGATACGAGCAGTACTTC.